The text below deals with one T cell receptor (beta chain). The data stem from a study of CD8+CD57+ T cells in acquired aplastic anemia. In patients chosen for sequencing, flow cytometry had shown CD8+CD57+ cell expansion. Patients had received no therapy at the time of blood sampling. Germline CDR1 reads LNHNV; CDR2 reads YYDKDF (reference sequence). The CDR3 extends over 14 amino acids. Trimming removed 3 bases from V and 7 bases from J; junction bases left unmatched: 6. Genomic DNA templated the TCR beta VDJ and CDR3 profiling. A single record per CDR3 protein comes from TCRdb applying MiXCR to the reads. The table records about 160,000 distinct CDR3 sequences, around 48% of them present only once.

The receptor's source is a human donor with aplastic anemia. The sample consisted of sorted CD4+, CD8+, or CD8+CD57+ T cells (not recorded which) from PBMCs. This chain links TRBV15 with TRBJ1-5; 7 bases line up with TRBD1. The CDR3 here is CATSRATGNQPQHF. The CDR3 nucleotides are TGTGCCACCAGCAGGGCGACAGGGAACCAGCCCCAGCATTTT.